These T cell receptor beta chains were read from a single sample in a study of T cell responses to AZD1222 COVID-19 vaccine. Clones were sequenced by immunoSEQ multiplex PCR, and TCRdb holds only the in-frame ones, with some missing. The table has about 120,000 clones, 70% to 90% seen once; the top ten hold over 3%. Sequenced here: peripheral blood, sampled on day 0 of AZD1222 vaccination. Receptors originate from an adult in good health. CDR3s include the opening cysteine and the closing phenylalanine or tryptophan. The D gene is left open where the match is weak. Some rows mark clone size as missing; the rest say once, few, many or name a class of expanded clone.

cdr3_aa | cdr3_nt | v_call | d_call | j_call | clone_size
CASSFYRDSTYEQYF | TGTGCCAGCAGCTTTTACCGGGACTCCACCTACGAGCAGTACTTC | TRBV7-2 | NA | TRBJ2-7 | once
CASFYRDRGGEQYF | TGTGCCAGTTTTTACCGGGACAGGGGGGGCGAGCAGTACTTC | TRBV6-1 | TRBD1 | TRBJ2-7 | once
CASPQGSGF | TGTGCCAGCCCGCAGGGTTCGGGTTTT | TRBV28 | NA | TRBJ1-3 | few
CASSQDRGQPQHF | TGCGCCAGCAGCCAGGACAGGGGTCAGCCCCAGCATTTT | TRBV4-3 | TRBD1 | TRBJ1-5 | NA
CASSGWGLETQYF | TGTGCCAGCAGCGGATGGGGATTGGAGACCCAGTACTTC | TRBV7-7 | NA | TRBJ2-5 | NA
CASSPRAANTIYF | TGTGCCAGCAGTCCCCGGGCCGCAAACACCATATATTTT | TRBV27 | NA | TRBJ1-3 | NA
CASSLNLGNTIYF | TGTGCCAGCAGTTTAAACCTGGGGAACACCATATATTTT | TRBV12-3/TRBV12-4 | NA | TRBJ1-3 | NA
CASRGDRYTEAFF | TGTGCCAGCAGGGGGGACAGATACACTGAAGCTTTCTTT | TRBV2 | TRBD1 | TRBJ1-1 | NA
CSASNTAGVNPYF | TGCAGTGCTAGTAATACTGCGGGGGTCAACCCGTATTTT | TRBV20-1 | TRBD2 | TRBJ2-3 | NA
CASSRLRVNSNQPQHF | TGTGCCAGTAGTAGATTGAGGGTAAATAGCAATCAGCCCCAGCATTTT | TRBV19 | NA | TRBJ1-5 | NA
CASSLGSDNTEAFF | TGCGCCAGCAGCCTTGGATCGGATAACACTGAAGCTTTCTTT | TRBV5-1 | NA | TRBJ1-1 | NA
CASSFRGASGYTF | TGTGCCAGCAGCTTCCGGGGGGCGAGTGGCTACACCTTC | TRBV7-3 | NA | TRBJ1-2 | NA
CASSPPDSGTEAFF | TGTGCCAGCTCACCACCGGATTCTGGCACTGAAGCTTTCTTT | TRBV18 | NA | TRBJ1-1 | NA
CASSFRDGGTDTQYF | TGTGCCAGCAGCTTCCGGGACGGGGGCACAGATACGCAGTATTTT | TRBV11-3 | NA | TRBJ2-3 | NA
CASSLTPTVQYF | TGTGCCAGCAGCTTAACGCCCACAGTCCAGTATTTT | TRBV7-9 | NA | TRBJ2-3 | NA
CASSPRWTDSYEQYF | TGTGCCAGCAGTCCTCGATGGACAGATTCCTACGAGCAGTACTTC | TRBV6-5 | NA | TRBJ2-7 | NA
CASSLIRGVNEQFF | TGTGCCAGCAGCTTAATCAGGGGGGTCAATGAGCAGTTCTTC | TRBV7-2 | NA | TRBJ2-1 | NA
CSVVNRQLTLFDGYTF | TGCAGCGTTGTCAATCGACAGCTAACCCTATTCGATGGCTACACCTTC | TRBV29-1 | NA | TRBJ1-2 | once
CSASGKSPGMKTAITEAFF | TGCAGTGCTAGTGGCAAGTCTCCCGGGATGAAAACGGCGATCACTGAAGCTTTCTTT | TRBV20-1 | NA | TRBJ1-1 | NA
CASSQGHGADEQYF | TGTGCCAGCAGCCAAGGTCACGGGGCCGACGAGCAGTACTTC | TRBV3-1/TRBV3-2 | NA | TRBJ2-7 | few
CASSEFSRGGGRVQFF | TGTGCCAGCAGTGAGTTCTCGCGGGGGGGCGGAAGGGTGCAGTTCTTC | TRBV6-1 | TRBD2 | TRBJ2-1 | NA
CASSVVGNTEAFF | TGTGCCAGCAGTGTTGTGGGAAACACTGAAGCTTTCTTT | TRBV12-3/TRBV12-4 | NA | TRBJ1-1 | NA